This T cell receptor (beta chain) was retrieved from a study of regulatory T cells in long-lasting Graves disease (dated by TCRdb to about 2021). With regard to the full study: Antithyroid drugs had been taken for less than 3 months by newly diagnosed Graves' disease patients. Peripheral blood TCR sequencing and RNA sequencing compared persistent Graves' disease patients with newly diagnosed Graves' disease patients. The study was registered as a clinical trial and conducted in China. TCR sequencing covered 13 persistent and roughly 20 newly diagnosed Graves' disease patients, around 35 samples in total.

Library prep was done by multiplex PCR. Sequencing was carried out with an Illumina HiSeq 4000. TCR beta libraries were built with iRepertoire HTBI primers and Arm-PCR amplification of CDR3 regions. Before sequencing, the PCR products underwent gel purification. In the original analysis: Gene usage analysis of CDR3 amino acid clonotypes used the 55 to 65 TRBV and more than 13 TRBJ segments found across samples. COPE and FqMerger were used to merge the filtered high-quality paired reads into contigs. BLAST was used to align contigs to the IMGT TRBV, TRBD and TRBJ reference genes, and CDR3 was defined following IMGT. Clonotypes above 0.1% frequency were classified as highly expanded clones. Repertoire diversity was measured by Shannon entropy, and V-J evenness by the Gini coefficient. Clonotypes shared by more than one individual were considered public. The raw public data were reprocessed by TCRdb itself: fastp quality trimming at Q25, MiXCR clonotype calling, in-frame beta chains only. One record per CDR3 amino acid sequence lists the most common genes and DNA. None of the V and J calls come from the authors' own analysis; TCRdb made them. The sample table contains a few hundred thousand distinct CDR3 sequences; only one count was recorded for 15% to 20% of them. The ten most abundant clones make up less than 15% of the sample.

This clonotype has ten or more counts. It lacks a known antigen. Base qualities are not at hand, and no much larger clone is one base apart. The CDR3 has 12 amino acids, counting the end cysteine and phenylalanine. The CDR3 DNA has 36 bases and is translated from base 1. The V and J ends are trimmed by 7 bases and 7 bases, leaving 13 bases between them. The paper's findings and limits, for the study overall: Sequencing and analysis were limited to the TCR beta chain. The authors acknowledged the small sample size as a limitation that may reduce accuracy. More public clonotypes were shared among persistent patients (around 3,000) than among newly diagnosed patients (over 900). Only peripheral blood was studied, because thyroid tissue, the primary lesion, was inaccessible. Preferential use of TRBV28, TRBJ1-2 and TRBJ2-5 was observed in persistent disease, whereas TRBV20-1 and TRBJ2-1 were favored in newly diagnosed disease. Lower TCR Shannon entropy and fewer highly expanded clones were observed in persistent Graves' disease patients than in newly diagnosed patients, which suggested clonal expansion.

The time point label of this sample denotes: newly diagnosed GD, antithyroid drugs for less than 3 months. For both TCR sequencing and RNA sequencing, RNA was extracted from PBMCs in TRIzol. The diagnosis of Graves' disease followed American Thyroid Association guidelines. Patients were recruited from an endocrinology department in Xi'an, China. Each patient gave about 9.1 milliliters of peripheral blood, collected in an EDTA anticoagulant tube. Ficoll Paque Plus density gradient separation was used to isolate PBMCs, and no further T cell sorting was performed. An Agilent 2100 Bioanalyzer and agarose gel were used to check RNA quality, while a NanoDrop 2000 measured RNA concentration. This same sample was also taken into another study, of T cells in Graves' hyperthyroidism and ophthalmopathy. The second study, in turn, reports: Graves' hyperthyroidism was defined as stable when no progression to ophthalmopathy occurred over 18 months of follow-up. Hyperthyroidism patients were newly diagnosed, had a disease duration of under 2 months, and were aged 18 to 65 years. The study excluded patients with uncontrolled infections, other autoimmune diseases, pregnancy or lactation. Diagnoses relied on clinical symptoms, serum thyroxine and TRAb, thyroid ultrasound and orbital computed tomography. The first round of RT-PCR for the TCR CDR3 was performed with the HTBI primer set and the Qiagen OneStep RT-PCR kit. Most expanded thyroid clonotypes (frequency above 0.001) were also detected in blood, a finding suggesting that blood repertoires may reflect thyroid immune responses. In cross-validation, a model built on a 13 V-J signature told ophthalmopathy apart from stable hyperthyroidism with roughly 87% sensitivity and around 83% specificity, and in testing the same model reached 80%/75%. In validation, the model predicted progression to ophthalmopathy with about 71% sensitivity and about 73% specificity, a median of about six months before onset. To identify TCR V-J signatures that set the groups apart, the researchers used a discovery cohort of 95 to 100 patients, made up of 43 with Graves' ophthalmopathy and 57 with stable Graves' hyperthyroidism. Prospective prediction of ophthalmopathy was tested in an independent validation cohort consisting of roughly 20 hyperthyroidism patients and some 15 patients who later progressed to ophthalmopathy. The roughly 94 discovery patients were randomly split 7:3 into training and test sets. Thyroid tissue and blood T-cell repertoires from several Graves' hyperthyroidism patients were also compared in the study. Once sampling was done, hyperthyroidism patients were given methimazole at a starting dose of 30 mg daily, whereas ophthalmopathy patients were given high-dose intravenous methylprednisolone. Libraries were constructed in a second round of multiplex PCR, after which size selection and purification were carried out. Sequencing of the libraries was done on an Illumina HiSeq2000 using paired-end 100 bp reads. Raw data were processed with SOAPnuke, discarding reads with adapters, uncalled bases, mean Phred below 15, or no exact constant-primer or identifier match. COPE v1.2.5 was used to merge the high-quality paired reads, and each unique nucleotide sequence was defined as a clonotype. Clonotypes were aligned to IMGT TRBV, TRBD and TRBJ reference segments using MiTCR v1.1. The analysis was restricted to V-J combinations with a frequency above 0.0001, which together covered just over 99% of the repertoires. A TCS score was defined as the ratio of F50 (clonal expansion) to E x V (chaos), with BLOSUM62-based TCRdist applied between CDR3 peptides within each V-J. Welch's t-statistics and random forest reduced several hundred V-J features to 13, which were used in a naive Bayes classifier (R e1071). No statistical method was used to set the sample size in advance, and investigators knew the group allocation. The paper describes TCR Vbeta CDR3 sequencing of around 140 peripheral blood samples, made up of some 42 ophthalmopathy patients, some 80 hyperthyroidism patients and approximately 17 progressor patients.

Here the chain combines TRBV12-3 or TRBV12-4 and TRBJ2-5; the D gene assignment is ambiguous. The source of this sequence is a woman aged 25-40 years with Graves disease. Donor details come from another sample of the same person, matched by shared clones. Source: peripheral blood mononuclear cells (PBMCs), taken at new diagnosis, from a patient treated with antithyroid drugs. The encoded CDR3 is CASTRSSVTQYF. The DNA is TGTGCCAGCACTCGGAGTAGTGTGACCCAGTACTTC.